The next 17 T cell receptor beta chains were all read from a single sample in a study of blood T cell repertoires in COVID-19. Data came from immunoSEQ multiplex PCR; TCRdb stores just in-frame clones and leaves some out. The sample lists about 210,000 clones, 70% to 90% seen once, with roughly 4.5% in the top ten. The sequenced material came from peripheral blood. The origin of the receptors is a woman older than 75 with acute or convalescent COVID-19.

The rearrangement uses TRBV20-1 and TRBJ2-7, with 7 positions matching TRBD1. The CDR3 spans 11 residues. V was pared by 5 bases and J by 5 bases, with 3 bases of the junction left unmatched. Germline CDR1 DFQATT, CDR2 SNEGSKA (reference sequence). Here the CDR3 reads CSALQGNEQYF. CDR3 bases: TGCAGTGCTCTACAGGGGAACGAGCAGTACTTC.

This clone appeared a few times. The V gene is TRBV7-9, the J gene TRBJ2-5, with 9 positions matching TRBD1. Germline CDR1 SEHNR, CDR2 FQNEAQ (reference sequence). V lost 7 bases and J lost 4; bases outside the gene matches: 4. CDR3 size: 13 residues. The CDR3, as DNA: TGTGCCAGCATCCAGACAGGGGGAGAGACCCAGTACTTC. Its protein product is CASIQTGGETQYF. The full variable domain, rest sourced from reference TRBV7-9 and TRBJ2-5, is DTGVSQNPRHKITKRGQNVTFRCDPISEHNRLYWYRQTLGQGPEFLTYFQNEAQLEKSRLLSDRFSAERPKGSFSTLEIQRTEQGDSAMYLCASIQTGGETQYFGPGTRLLVL.

J is TRBJ2-5 and V is TRBV14; perhaps TRBD1 as D (6 bases). The germline V and J ends were trimmed by 4 bases and 5 bases, with 14 bases remaining between them. CDR3 size: 14 residues. Germline lookup yields CDR1 SGHDN and CDR2 FVKESK. The CDR3 DNA reads TGTGCCAGCAGCCGATCGCCAGGGGTGGAGACCCAGTACTTC. Residues: CASSRSPGVETQYF.

The chain has TRBV18 and TRBJ1-1, with unresolved D. The germline CDR1 and CDR2 sequences are KGHSH and LQKENI. CDR3 length: 15 amino acids. The ends were cut back, 6 bases at V and 0 bases at J, with 14 bases in the middle. The DNA of the CDR3 is TGTGCCAGCTCCCCCGCACTCATTATGAACACTGAAGCTTTCTTT. It is translated as CASSPALIMNTEAFF.

The V gene is TRBV2, the J gene TRBJ1-2, with TRBD1 identical over 7 bases. V lost 4 bases to trimming and J lost 1 base; unmatched junction nucleotides: 0. Germline lookup yields CDR1 SNHLY and CDR2 FYNNEI. The CDR3 is 13 amino acids. Here the CDR3 reads CASSGQGNYGYTF. The CDR3 coding sequence is TGTGCCAGCAGTGGACAGGGTAACTATGGCTACACCTTC. Drawing the rest from reference TRBV2 and TRBJ1-2, the complete variable domain is EPEVTQTPSHQVTQMGQEVILRCVPISNHLYFYWYRQILGQKVEFLVSFYNNEISEKSEIFDDQFSVERPDGSNFTLKIRSTKLEDSAMYFCASSGQGNYGYTFGSGTRLTVV.

The chain couples TRBV6-6 to TRBJ1-2; 7 bases line up with TRBD1. From germline, CDR1 is MNHNY and CDR2 SVGAGI (reference sequence). V shed 7 bases and J 4 bases; nucleotides not matched to a gene: 6. This CDR3 comprises 13 residues. The chain's CDR3 is CASIRGQFYGYTF. As DNA, the CDR3 is TGTGCCAGCATCCGGGGACAGTTCTATGGCTACACCTTC.

The chain joins TRBV18 to TRBJ1-1; D uncertain. The CDR3 runs 13 residues. Trimming stripped 3 bases from V and 2 bases from J, with 7 bases between. The germline V gene has CDR1 KGHSH and CDR2 LQKENI. The CDR3, as DNA: TGTGCCAGCTCACCCGTATCTAACACTGAAGCTTTCTTT. This translates into CASSPVSNTEAFF.

V and J are TRBV6-5 and TRBJ2-7; a weak D match, TRBD2 (6 bases). The V end was cut by 5 bases, the J end by 3 bases, with 8 bases between. Germline CDR1 reads MNHEY; CDR2 reads SVGAGI. The CDR3 contains 12 residues. The CDR3: CASSLGGYEQYF. In DNA, the CDR3 is TGTGCCAGCAGTCTGGGGGGCTACGAGCAGTACTTC.

The chain joins TRBV6-5 to TRBJ1-3; D may be TRBD1 (5 bases). The CDR3 contains 15 residues. With 2 bases removed from V and 4 bases from J, the gap between germline ends came to 12 bases. CDR1 and CDR2 (germline): MNHEY, SVGAGI. The CDR3: CASSYRSGRGNTIYF. The CDR3 DNA reads as TGTGCCAGCAGTTACCGGTCAGGGAGGGGAAACACCATATATTTT.

The J gene is TRBJ2-1, the V gene TRBV2, with D perhaps matching TRBD2 (6 bases). This CDR3 region has 12 residues. V dropped 5 bases and J dropped 12 bases, with 14 bases sitting between them. Germline-derived CDR1 and CDR2 are SNHLY and FYNNEI. CDR3 bases: TGTGCCAGCAGTCGGGACTGGACGGGGCAGTTCTTC. Protein sequence: CASSRDWTGQFF.

This clone was observed once. The chain combines TRBV6-5 with TRBJ2-1; D possibly corresponds to TRBD2 (6 bases). The V gene lost 8 bases and the J gene lost 9 bases, with 17 bases spanning the gap. This CDR3 is 13 amino acids long. CDR1 is MNHEY and CDR2 is SVGAGI in the germline V gene. The CDR3 nucleotides read TGTGCCAGCTCAACTAGCTTGGTGTCTGAGCAGTTCTTC. This gives the protein CASSTSLVSEQFF.

For the CDR3, the DNA is TGTGCCAGCAGCTTGGCGGGGGGCTTCGACTATGGCTACACCTTC. Translation: CASSLAGGFDYGYTF. J is TRBJ1-2 and V is TRBV5-6; D may be TRBD1 (6 bases). The CDR3 has 15 residues. V lost 0 bases and J lost 3, with 12 bases in between. Germline V gene data show CDR1 as SGHDT and CDR2 as YYEEEE.

The gene calls are TRBV10-3 and TRBJ1-2, with TRBD1 matching over 8 bases. The CDR3 is 13 residues long. V trimming: 8 bases; J trimming: 8 bases; junction bases outside the gene matches: 10. Germline V gives CDR1 ENHRY, CDR2 SYGVKD. This chain's CDR3 is CAIPTGAGPGYTF. In DNA form, the CDR3 reads TGTGCCATCCCGACAGGGGCTGGACCGGGCTACACCTTC.

The rearrangement uses TRBV28 and TRBJ1-2, with 7 bases lining up with TRBD1. The V gene's germline CDR1 is MDHEN and CDR2 SYDVKM. The CDR3 spans 13 residues. Trimming removed 6 bases from V and 4 bases from J; junction bases left unmatched: 5. This CDR3 reads CASSLGQIYGYTF. The CDR3 DNA reads TGTGCCAGCAGCTTGGGACAGATCTATGGCTACACCTTC.

The chain joins TRBV6-2 or TRBV6-3 to TRBJ1-5; D is possibly TRBD1 (6 bases). Trimming cost V 4 bases and J 5 bases, with 27 bases left between them. Germline CDR1 reads MNHEY; CDR2 reads SVGEGT. The CDR3 length is 19 residues. The CDR3 sequence is CASSFSLTGTEAIDQPQHF. The CDR3 DNA sequence: TGTGCCAGCAGTTTTTCCCTCACAGGGACGGAAGCCATCGATCAGCCCCAGCATTTT.

The rearrangement uses TRBV11-2 and TRBJ1-2; D is ambiguous. The CDR3 covers 12 residues. V dropped 5 bases and J dropped 4 bases, with 8 bases sitting between them. The germline V gene has CDR1 SGHAT and CDR2 FQNNGV. CDR3 sequence: CASSGGFYGYTF. CDR3 nucleotide sequence: TGTGCCAGCAGCGGAGGGTTCTATGGCTACACCTTC.

The chain links TRBV6-1 to TRBJ2-7, with D perhaps matching TRBD2 (6 bases). CDR1 and CDR2 (germline): MNHNS, SASEGT. V was trimmed by 2 bases and J by 0 bases, leaving 8 bases between them. The CDR3 loop spans 14 amino acids. CDR3 bases: TGTGCCAGCAGTGAAAGGGACTTCTCCTACGAGCAGTACTTC. Residues: CASSERDFSYEQYF.